The 9 T cell receptor beta chains below come from one sample, sequenced in a study of blood T cell repertoires in COVID-19. The table came from immunoSEQ multiplex PCR; TCRdb's copy has only in-frame clones and leaves some out. Among under 250,000 clones, approximately 83% were seen once, and the ten largest hold around 2%. Sequencing was carried out using peripheral blood. These receptors all come from a man younger than 45 who had recovered from COVID-19.

The chain is built from TRBV5-4 and TRBJ2-7, with no clear D. The CDR3 runs 12 residues. Germline values: CDR1 SGHNT, CDR2 YYREEE (reference sequence). With 2 bases removed from V and 6 bases from J, the gap between germline ends came to 9 bases. The CDR3 DNA reads TGTGCCAGCAGCTTTCCCCTCGGCGAGCAGTACGTC. This gives the protein CASSFPLGEQYV.

The chain joins TRBV5-5 to TRBJ2-5; maybe TRBD2 (6 bases). In germline, CDR1 is SGHKS, CDR2 YYEKEE (reference sequence). With 0 bases removed from V and 7 bases from J, the gap between germline ends came to 16 bases. The CDR3 consists of 15 residues. CDR3 loop: CASSLAWDWGGTQYF. Here the CDR3 DNA reads TGTGCCAGCAGCTTGGCCTGGGACTGGGGAGGGACCCAGTACTTC.

The table lists this clone with a count of one. This sequence joins TRBV4-1 and TRBJ2-5; 7 nucleotides match TRBD1. V was pared by 1 base and J by 5 bases, with 10 bases of the junction left unmatched. This CDR3 contains 16 residues. The germline CDR1 and CDR2 sequences are MGHRA and YSYEKL. Here the CDR3 reads CASSQVGQVGVETQYF. The CDR3 region has the DNA TGCGCCAGCAGCCAAGTTGGACAGGTCGGTGTGGAGACCCAGTACTTC.

This clone turned up a few times. The CDR3 region is CASSSHKNPGNTIYF. CDR3 bases: TGTGCCAGCAGCTCCCACAAGAATCCTGGAAACACCATATATTTT. This sequence joins TRBV28 and TRBJ1-3; the D is unclear. Germline V lookup: CDR1 MDHEN, CDR2 SYDVKM. With 6 bases removed from V and 2 bases from J, the gap between germline ends came to 14 bases. This CDR3 has 15 residues. Full variable domain (outside the CDR3, taken from reference TRBV28 and TRBJ1-3): DVKVTQSSRYLVKRTGEKVFLECVQDMDHENMFWYRQDPGLGLRLIYFSYDVKMKEKGDIPEGYSVSREKKERFSLILESASTNQTSMYLCASSSHKNPGNTIYFGEGSWLTVV.

J is TRBJ2-4 and V is TRBV5-4; 7 bases align to TRBD2. Germline V gene sequence: CDR1 SGHNT, CDR2 YYREEE (reference sequence). The CDR3 totals 13 residues. The ends lost 2 bases at V and 8 bases at J; junction bases unmatched: 4. CDR3 DNA: TGTGCCAGCAGCTTAGCGGGGACGGACATTCAGTACTTC. This sequence encodes CASSLAGTDIQYF.

The chain links TRBV4-1 to TRBJ1-2, with 10 bases fitting TRBD1. The CDR3 loop spans 18 amino acids. The junction had 13 bases not matched to a gene; V was cut back by 1 base and J by 5 bases. From germline, CDR1 is MGHRA and CDR2 YSYEKL. Here the CDR3 reads CASSQVGDRGLGGYGYTF. The CDR3, as DNA: TGCGCCAGCAGCCAAGTGGGCGACAGGGGGCTAGGAGGTTATGGCTACACCTTC.

V and J are TRBV6-4 and TRBJ1-3; the D is unclear. Trimming took off 4 bases at V and 3 bases at J, with 10 bases between the two ends. The CDR3 consists of 14 residues. Germline-derived CDR1 and CDR2 are MRHNA and SNTAGT. The CDR3 spells CASSVHGFGNTIYF. For the CDR3, the DNA is TGTGCCAGCAGTGTCCATGGCTTTGGAAACACCATATATTTT.

V is TRBV11-2 and J is TRBJ2-5; possible D gene TRBD2, 5 bases. The V end lost 5 bases, the J end lost 5 bases, and 12 bases lay between the germline ends. The germline V gene has CDR1 SGHAT and CDR2 FQNNGV. The CDR3 is 13 residues long. CDR3 in DNA: TGTGCCAGCAGCCCAACAGCGGCCGAGACCCAGTACTTC. It specifies CASSPTAAETQYF.

V and J are TRBV6-6 and TRBJ1-3, with TRBD1 matching 10 bases. Germline trimming cut 8 bases from V and 0 bases from J; bases unmatched to any gene: 4. The CDR3 has 15 residues. Germline CDR1 MNHNY, CDR2 SVGAGI (reference sequence). The CDR3 coding sequence is TGTGCCAGCGGGAGGACAGGGGGCTCTGGAAACACCATATATTTT. Its protein product is CASGRTGGSGNTIYF.